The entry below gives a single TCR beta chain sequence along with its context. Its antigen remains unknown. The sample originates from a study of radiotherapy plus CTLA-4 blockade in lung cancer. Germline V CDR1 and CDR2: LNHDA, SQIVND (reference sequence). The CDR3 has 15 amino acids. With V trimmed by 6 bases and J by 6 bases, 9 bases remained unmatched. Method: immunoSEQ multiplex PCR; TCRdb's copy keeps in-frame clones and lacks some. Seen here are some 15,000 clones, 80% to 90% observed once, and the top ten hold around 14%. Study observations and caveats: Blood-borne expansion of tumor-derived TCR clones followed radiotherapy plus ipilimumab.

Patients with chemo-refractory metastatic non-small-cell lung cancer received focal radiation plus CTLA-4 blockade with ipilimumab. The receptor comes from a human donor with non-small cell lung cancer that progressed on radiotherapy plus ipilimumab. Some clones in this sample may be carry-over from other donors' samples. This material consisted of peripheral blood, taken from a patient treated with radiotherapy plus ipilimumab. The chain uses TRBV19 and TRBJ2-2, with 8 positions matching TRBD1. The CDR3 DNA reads TGTGCCAGTAGCGGGGCAGGGGGCGGCGCCGGGGAGCTGTTTTTT. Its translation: CASSGAGGGAGELFF.